One and the same sample provided the 18 T cell receptor beta chains below, sequenced in a study of PD-1 blockade in classical Hodgkin lymphoma. Only in-frame clones appear in the TCRdb table, and some are missing; sequencing was by immunoSEQ multiplex PCR. The sample yields tens of thousands of clones, about 80% seen once. Time point described: cycle 4 day 1 (C4D1), after more than five weeks of nivolumab. Each patient experienced a relapse that followed autologous stem cell transplantation, and brentuximab vedotin exposure varied. The specimen was peripheral blood mononuclear cells (PBMCs), collected before the fourth cycle of nivolumab. All receptors derive from a human donor with classical Hodgkin lymphoma.

This chain uses TRBV7-9 with TRBJ2-7; no clear D. The ends were cut back, 0 bases at V and 7 bases at J, with 13 bases in the middle. The CDR3 totals 14 residues. Germline loops: CDR1 SEHNR, CDR2 FQNEAQ (reference sequence). CDR3 in amino acids: CASSLASTIREQYF. CDR3 sequence (DNA): TGTGCCAGCAGCTTAGCGAGTACCATCCGGGAGCAGTACTTC.

The CDR3 DNA follows: TGTGCCAGCTCGCGGGAGGGCATTAAACAAGAGACCCAGTACTTC. Translation: CASSREGIKQETQYF. The J gene is TRBJ2-5, the V gene TRBV18, with 9 bases matching TRBD2. CDR1 and CDR2 from the germline V gene are KGHSH and LQKENI. V dropped 6 bases and J dropped 2; count of bases not matched to a gene: 7. This CDR3 is built from 15 residues.

The genes are TRBV6-5 and TRBJ2-6; 8 bases fit TRBD1. The CDR3 loop spans 15 amino acids. CDR1 and CDR2 (germline): MNHEY, SVGAGI. Unmatched junction bases numbered 6, after V lost 9 bases and J lost 2 bases. The CDR3 DNA reads TGTGCCAGTGGACAGGGTACGACTGGGGCCAACGTCCTGACTTTC. It specifies CASGQGTTGANVLTF.

Comment on this clone: The sample carries other DNA sequences with the same CDR3. V is TRBV29-1 and J is TRBJ2-3; no reliable D call. CDR1 SQVTM and CDR2 ANQGSEA come from the germline V gene. This CDR3 spans 10 amino acids. Trimming removed 6 bases at V and 4 bases at J, with 5 bases between. CDR3 sequence reads: CSVGADTQYF. CDR3 bases: TGCAGCGTGGGTGCAGATACGCAGTATTTT.

The chain combines TRBV10-1 with TRBJ2-2; 8 bases agree with TRBD2. This CDR3 contains 18 residues. V was clipped by 0 bases and J by 0 bases; unmatched bases: 6. Germline V gives CDR1 WNHNN, CDR2 SYGVQD (reference sequence). The CDR3 DNA reads as TGCGCCAGCAGTGAGTCGACTCTGGGACTAGCGAACACCGGGGAGCTGTTTTTT. It is translated as CASSESTLGLANTGELFF.

This sequence joins TRBV19 and TRBJ1-2; TRBD1 agrees at 7 bases. CDR3 length equals 15 residues. Germline V gives CDR1 LNHDA, CDR2 SQIVND (reference sequence). With V trimmed by 3 bases and J by 6 bases, 10 bases remained unmatched. The chain's CDR3 is CASSIKVGTAHGYTF. For the CDR3, the DNA is TGTGCCAGTAGTATTAAAGTAGGGACAGCACATGGCTACACCTTC.

Of note for this clone: At one boundary the junction diverges from the germline segment, which might be a read error. The chain recombines TRBV6-1 with TRBJ1-5; a possible D gene is TRBD1 (6 bases). Germline loops: CDR1 MNHNS, CDR2 SASEGT. The CDR3 covers 17 residues. The CDR3 spells CASNELYTGLSNQPQHF. CDR3 nucleotide sequence: TGTGCCAGCAATGAACTCTACACAGGGTTGAGCAATCAGCCCCAGCATTTT.

This clone was seen once. The genes are TRBV11-2 and TRBJ2-7; TRBD2 matches 7 bases. Trimming cost V 2 bases and J 3 bases; bases outside gene matches: 7. Germline V gives CDR1 SGHAT, CDR2 FQNNGV. The CDR3 is made up of 15 amino acids. The CDR3 here is CASSLISGALYEQYF. The CDR3 coding sequence is TGTGCCAGCAGCTTAATCAGCGGGGCCCTCTACGAGCAGTACTTC.

The V gene is TRBV13, the J gene TRBJ2-5, with a tentative D call TRBD2 (6 bases). V was cut by 5 bases and J by 3 bases, with 19 bases left in between. The CDR3 sequence is 16 residues long. Germline V gene lookup returns CDR1 PRHDT and CDR2 FYEKMQ (reference sequence). CDR3 DNA sequence: TGTGCCAGCAGCCCTGCCCCCCCGGGGGAGGAAGAGACCCAGTACTTC. Residues: CASSPAPPGEEETQYF.

In this sample, this clone is medium-sized. The chain uses TRBV7-9 and TRBJ1-1, with D hard to call. Germline CDR1 SEHNR, CDR2 FQNEAQ (reference sequence). Trimming left V 5 bases short and J 1 base short, with 17 bases between. The CDR3 consists of 16 residues. In DNA, the CDR3 is TGTGCCAGCAGCCCTCGTTTTAGGCCACCGAACACTGAAGCTTTCTTT. Encoded protein: CASSPRFRPPNTEAFF. The complete variable domain, with remaining parts taken from reference TRBV7-9 and TRBJ1-1, reads DTGVSQNPRHKITKRGQNVTFRCDPISEHNRLYWYRQTLGQGPEFLTYFQNEAQLEKSRLLSDRFSAERPKGSFSTLEIQRTEQGDSAMYLCASSPRFRPPNTEAFFGQGTRLTVV.

The chain uses TRBV2 and TRBJ2-6, with D uncertain. The CDR3 sequence is 16 residues long. Trimming stripped 9 bases from V and 1 base from J, with 16 bases between. The germline V gene encodes CDR1 SNHLY and CDR2 FYNNEI. As DNA, the CDR3 is TGTGCCAGTCCCAGCATTGAAAGGTCTGGGGCCAACGTCCTGACTTTC. It codes for CASPSIERSGANVLTF.

This rearrangement joins TRBV7-9 to TRBJ2-7; D unclear. Deletions cut 5 bases from V and 3 bases from J, with 8 bases between. CDR1 SEHNR and CDR2 FQNEAQ come from the germline V gene (reference sequence). This CDR3 has 12 residues. The DNA for the CDR3 is TGTGCCAGCAGCGTAGGGAACTACGAGCAGTACTTC. Amino acids: CASSVGNYEQYF.

The chain employs TRBV5-1 and TRBJ2-7, with D tentatively TRBD1 (6 bases). The CDR3 totals 13 residues. The germline gives CDR1 SGHRS, CDR2 YFSETQ. V lost 0 bases and J 3 bases, leaving 7 bases between the germline ends. CDR3 residues: CASSLVTGYEQYF. CDR3 bases: TGCGCCAGCAGCTTGGTGACAGGCTACGAGCAGTACTTC.

The V and J genes are TRBV5-1 and TRBJ2-1; TRBD2 matches at 8 bases. The CDR3 sequence is 16 residues long. V lost 0 bases and J lost 4; bases outside the gene matches: 6. The germline V gene encodes CDR1 SGHRS and CDR2 YFSETQ. CDR3 amino acids: CASSLASIAGYNEQFF. CDR3 in DNA: TGCGCCAGCAGCTTGGCATCGATAGCGGGGTACAATGAGCAGTTCTTC.

The genes are TRBV28 and TRBJ1-5; D is uncertain. Deletions cut 7 bases from V and 5 bases from J, with 18 bases between. Germline-derived CDR1 and CDR2 are MDHEN and SYDVKM. This CDR3 contains 15 residues. For the CDR3, the DNA is TGTGCCAGCACCGTGAGTGGACTGTTAGATCAGCCCCAGCATTTT. Amino acid sequence: CASTVSGLLDQPQHF. Filled out from reference TRBV28 and TRBJ1-5, the complete variable domain reads DVKVTQSSRYLVKRTGEKVFLECVQDMDHENMFWYRQDPGLGLRLIYFSYDVKMKEKGDIPEGYSVSREKKERFSLILESASTNQTSMYLCASTVSGLLDQPQHFGDGTRLSIL.

The chain links TRBV29-1 to TRBJ2-3; 10 nucleotides match TRBD2. CDR1 is SQVTM and CDR2 is ANQGSEA in the germline V gene. Germline trimming cut 7 bases from V and 0 bases from J; bases unmatched to any gene: 13. The CDR3 is made up of 17 amino acids. CDR3 protein: CSAGGKAGGTSTDTQYF. The CDR3, as DNA: TGCAGCGCCGGGGGGAAAGCGGGAGGGACGAGCACAGATACGCAGTATTTT.

V and J are TRBV5-4 and TRBJ1-1; D is unclear. The V gene lost 0 bases and the J gene lost 3 bases, with 9 bases spanning the gap. The length of the CDR3 is 14 residues. Germline V gene lookup returns CDR1 SGHNT and CDR2 YYREEE (reference sequence). CDR3 nucleotides: TGTGCCAGCAGCTTGGTGGGGTATGACACTGAAGCTTTCTTT. Protein: CASSLVGYDTEAFF. Filled out from reference TRBV5-4 and TRBJ1-1, the complete variable domain reads ETGVTQSPTHLIKTRGQQVTLRCSSQSGHNTVSWYQQALGQGPQFIFQYYREEENGRGNFPPRFSGLQFPNYSSELNVNALELDDSALYLCASSLVGYDTEAFFGQGTRLTVV.

This chain links TRBV5-1 with TRBJ2-3, with TRBD2 matching over 7 bases. V was clipped by 0 bases and J by 6 bases; unmatched bases: 1. Germline CDR1 and CDR2: SGHRS and YFSETQ. The CDR3 covers 13 residues. CDR3 in DNA: TGCGCCAGCAGCTTGGACGGGAGGGATACGCAGTATTTT. Translated, it gives CASSLDGRDTQYF.